Below, one T cell receptor beta chain is given with its context. Sequenced by immunoSEQ multiplex PCR; TCRdb stores in-frame clones only, minus some. There are about 320,000 clones in the sample; 89% occur only once, and over 4% lies in the top ten. CDR1 and CDR2 (germline): MNHEY, SVGAGI. This CDR3 spans 14 amino acids. Trimming left V 7 bases short and J 0 bases short, with 10 bases between. This sample was taken from a study of blood T cell repertoires in COVID-19. Individuals aged roughly 18 to 95 years were recruited from fewer than 25 US areas. V gene TRBV6-5 combines with J gene TRBJ1-3; a weak D match, TRBD1 (6 bases). Sequenced input: PBMCs or T cells enriched from blood (not recorded which). The TCR sequence derives from a man aged 55 to 70 who had recovered from COVID-19. CDR3 coding DNA: TGTGCCAGCACCCAGGGGTACTCTGGAAACACCATATATTTT. Its translation is CASTQGYSGNTIYF.